The T cell receptor beta chain under discussion was sequenced for a study of T cells in Graves' hyperthyroidism and ophthalmopathy. Amplification of TCR beta CDR3 regions was performed using RNA transcripts as template. A first-round RT-PCR of the TCR CDR3 used the HTBI primer set. TCRdb called the multiplex PCR reads again in MiXCR, with one record for every CDR3 protein. The sample records around 490,000 distinct CDR3 sequences, about 20% being singletons. Germline CDR1 reads MDHEN; CDR2 reads SYDVKM. V was pared by 6 bases and J by 6 bases, with 24 bases between. This CDR3 is 17 amino acids long. Exclusion criteria comprised uncontrolled infection, other autoimmune disease, pregnancy or lactation.

The origin of this receptor is a man aged 40-55 years with Graves' ophthalmopathy. The gene calls are TRBV28 and TRBJ2-1, with D perhaps given as TRBD1 or TRBD2 (7 bases each). Source material: blood. CDR3 sequence (DNA): TGTGCCAGCAGCCAGGGGGGGTTCCAGGGTCAGGGCAATGAGCAGTTCTTC. Its translation: CASSQGGFQGQGNEQFF.